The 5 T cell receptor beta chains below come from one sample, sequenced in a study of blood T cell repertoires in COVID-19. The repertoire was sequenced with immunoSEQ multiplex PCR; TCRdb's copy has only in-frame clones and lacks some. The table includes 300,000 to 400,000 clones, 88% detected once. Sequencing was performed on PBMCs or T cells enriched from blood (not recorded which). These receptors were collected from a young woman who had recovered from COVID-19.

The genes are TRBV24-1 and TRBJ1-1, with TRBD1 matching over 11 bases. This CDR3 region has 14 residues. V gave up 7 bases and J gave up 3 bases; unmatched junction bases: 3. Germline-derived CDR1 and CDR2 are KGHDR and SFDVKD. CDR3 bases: TGTGCCACCAGGGGGACAGGGGGAGACACTGAAGCTTTCTTT. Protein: CATRGTGGDTEAFF.

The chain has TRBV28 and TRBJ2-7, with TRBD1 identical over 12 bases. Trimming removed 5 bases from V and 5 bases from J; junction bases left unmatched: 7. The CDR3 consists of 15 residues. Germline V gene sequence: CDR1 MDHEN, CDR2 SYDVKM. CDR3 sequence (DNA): TGTGCCAGCAGTCCACCCGGGACAGGGGGCGACGAGCAGTACTTC. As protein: CASSPPGTGGDEQYF.

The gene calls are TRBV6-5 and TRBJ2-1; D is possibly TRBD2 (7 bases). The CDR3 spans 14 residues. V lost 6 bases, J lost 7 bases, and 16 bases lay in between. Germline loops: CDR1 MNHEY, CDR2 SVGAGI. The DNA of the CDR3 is TGTGCCAGCAGCTCTCCGGGGGGCCGGAATGAGCAGTTCTTC. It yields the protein CASSSPGGRNEQFF.

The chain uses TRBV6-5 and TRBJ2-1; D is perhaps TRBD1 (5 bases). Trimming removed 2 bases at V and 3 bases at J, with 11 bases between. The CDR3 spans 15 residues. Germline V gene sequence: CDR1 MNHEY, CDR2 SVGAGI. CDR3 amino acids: CASSYDRLLYNEQFF. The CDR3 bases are TGTGCCAGCAGTTACGACAGACTTCTCTACAATGAGCAGTTCTTC.

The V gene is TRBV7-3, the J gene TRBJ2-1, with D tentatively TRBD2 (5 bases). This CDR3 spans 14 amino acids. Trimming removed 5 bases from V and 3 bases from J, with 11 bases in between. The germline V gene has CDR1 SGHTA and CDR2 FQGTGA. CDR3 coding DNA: TGTGCCAGCAGCGCAGCGGACCTCTACAATGAGCAGTTCTTC. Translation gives CASSAADLYNEQFF. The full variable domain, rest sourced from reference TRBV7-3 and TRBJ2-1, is GAGVSQTPSNKVTEKGKYVELRCDPISGHTALYWYRQSLGQGPEFLIYFQGTGAADDSGLPNDRFFAVRPEGSVSTLKIQRTERGDSAVYLCASSAADLYNEQFFGPGTRLTVL.